The rows below give T cell receptor beta chains drawn from one sample of a study of cytomegalovirus exposure and HLA in healthy donors. Assay: immunoSEQ multiplex PCR; the TCRdb copy retains only in-frame clones and omits some. The data hold around 150,000 clones, with approximately 80% observed a single time. The specimen sequenced was PBMCs. These receptors were collected from a man aged 45-65 years in good health and CMV-seronegative. The CDR3 runs from the conserved cysteine through the conserved F or W. D genes are given only for firm matches. Expanded clones are given a class, and other clones once, few, many or no size at all.

V gene	clone size	D gene	J gene	CDR3 DNA	CDR3 protein
TRBV9	.	.	TRBJ1-2	TGTGCCAGCAGCGAGGACAACGGTCCCTTCTATGGCTACACCTTC	CASSEDNGPFYGYTF
TRBV11-2	.	TRBD2	TRBJ2-1	TGTGCCACCGGGACTAGCAAGTGGAGTGAGCAGTTCTTC	CATGTSKWSEQFF
TRBV7-2	.	TRBD1	TRBJ2-7	TGTGCCAGCAGCCCTGAGGGGAGGACAGGGGCCCATCTAGGCGAGCAGTACTTC	CASSPEGRTGAHLGEQYF
TRBV28	once	.	TRBJ1-1	TGTGCCAGCAGTATAAAGCAGGGCGCGGGAAGGATTGAAGCTTTCTTT	CASSIKQGAGRIEAFF
TRBV7-2	.	TRBD2	TRBJ2-2	TGTGCCAGCCCGGCGGGGGGGCTTTCCGGGGAGCTGTTTTTT	CASPAGGLSGELFF
TRBV30	.	.	TRBJ2-5	TGTGCCTGGACTGGACAGACGCTCCGAGAGACCCAGTACTTC	CAWTGQTLRETQYF
TRBV18	.	.	TRBJ1-6	TGTGCCAGCTCTCGCGACAGCGTTTTTAATTCACCCCTCCACTTT	CASSRDSVFNSPLHF
TRBV7-9	.	.	TRBJ1-1	TGTGCCAGCAGCTTGGGAGAGAACACTGAAGCTTTCTTT	CASSLGENTEAFF
TRBV5-1	few	TRBD1	TRBJ1-1	TGCGCCAGCAGCTTGGCGTCAGGGGGCTGGAACACTGAAGCTTTCTTT	CASSLASGGWNTEAFF
TRBV19	.	.	TRBJ2-7	TGTGCCAGTAGTAAAGGGGTTTCTGTCTACGAGCAGTACTTC	CASSKGVSVYEQYF
TRBV28	.	TRBD1	TRBJ2-7	TGTGCCAGCAGTCCAACGGGACAGGGGTCCTACGAGCAGTACTTC	CASSPTGQGSYEQYF
TRBV4-1	once	.	TRBJ1-5	TGCGCCAGCAGCCTACGGGACATGGATCAGCCCCAGCATTTT	CASSLRDMDQPQHF
TRBV30	.	.	TRBJ2-6	TGTGCCTGGAGTCACAGGGTTTCTGGGGCCAACGTCCTGACTTTC	CAWSHRVSGANVLTF
TRBV6-6	.	TRBD1	TRBJ1-5	TGTGCCAGCAGTTACACCGGACAGGGAGTTGGCCAGCCCCAGCATTTT	CASSYTGQGVGQPQHF
TRBV5-1	.	.	TRBJ1-3	TGCGCCAGCACCCAGGGGAGCTCTGGAAACACCATATATTTT	CASTQGSSGNTIYF
TRBV5-4	.	TRBD1	TRBJ2-6	TGTGCCAGCAGCTTGGGGGGACAGGGGGCAACTGGGGCCAACGTCCTGACTTTC	CASSLGGQGATGANVLTF
TRBV18	.	.	TRBJ2-7	TGTGCCAGCTCACCACCGGCGGCGAGGTCCTACGAGCAGTACTTC	CASSPPAARSYEQYF
TRBV30	.	TRBD1	TRBJ1-5	TGTGCCTGGAGTCGGGACAGGGAGGAGGGGGGCAATCAGCCCCAGCATTTT	CAWSRDREEGGNQPQHF
TRBV19	.	.	TRBJ1-5	TGTGCCACCCAGAGCGGGGGGGGCGACAATCAGCCCCAGCATTTT	CATQSGGGDNQPQHF
TRBV9	few	TRBD2	TRBJ2-1	TGTGCCAGCAGCGATAGCGGGAGCTCCTACAATGAGCAGTTCTTC	CASSDSGSSYNEQFF
TRBV15	.	TRBD1	TRBJ1-3	TGTGCCACCAGCAGAAATACAGGGGGCACTGGAAACACCATATATTTT	CATSRNTGGTGNTIYF
TRBV19	few	.	TRBJ2-5	TGTGCCAGTAGTTCCACACAAGAGACCCAGTACTTC	CASSSTQETQYF
TRBV28	.	TRBD2	TRBJ2-3	TGTGCCAGCAGTAAAAGACTAGCGGGGTATACGCAGTATTTT	CASSKRLAGYTQYF
TRBV7-9	.	TRBD1	TRBJ1-2	TGTGCCAGCAGCTCGGGGACAGGGGACGGCTACACCTTC	CASSSGTGDGYTF
TRBV6-1	.	.	TRBJ1-1	TGTGCCAGCAAGTATACGGGGGAGAGAACTGAAGCTTTCTTT	CASKYTGERTEAFF
TRBV7-2	.	TRBD2	TRBJ2-1	TGTGCCAGCAGCCCGAGCGAGCGGGGGGCATACAATGAGCAGTTCTTC	CASSPSERGAYNEQFF
TRBV29-1	.	.	TRBJ2-5	TGCAGCGTTAGAGGGGGAGGGGAGACCCAGTACTTC	CSVRGGGETQYF
TRBV2	few	.	TRBJ1-3	TGTGCCAGCACCTTAGGGACTGGTGGAAACACCATATATTTT	CASTLGTGGNTIYF
TRBV2	.	TRBD1	TRBJ2-7	TGTGCCAGCAGCGGGACAGGGGTAGGCGAGCAGTACTTC	CASSGTGVGEQYF
TRBV5-1	.	.	TRBJ1-1	TGCGCCAGCTGCGGGGGACCGAACACTGAAGCTTTCTTT	CASCGGPNTEAFF
TRBV19	few	TRBD1	TRBJ2-1	TGTGCCAGTAGTATAGGACAGGGGAAGCGGCTAAGCTCCTACAATGAGCAGTTCTTC	CASSIGQGKRLSSYNEQFF
TRBV5-1	once	TRBD2	TRBJ2-5	TGCGCCAGCAGCTTCGGGACTAGCCAAGAGACCCAGTACTTC	CASSFGTSQETQYF
TRBV27	few	TRBD1	TRBJ1-2	TGTGCCAGCAGTTTGGTTGGGACAGGGCTCTATGGCTACACCTTC	CASSLVGTGLYGYTF
TRBV19	.	TRBD1	TRBJ1-2	TGTGCCAGTAGTACAACCATGAACAGGGGGCTATTGGGCTATGGCTACACCTTC	CASSTTMNRGLLGYGYTF
TRBV5-1	.	TRBD2	TRBJ2-3	TGCGCCAGCAAGACTAGCGGGAGAGTCACAGATACGCAGTATTTT	CASKTSGRVTDTQYF
TRBV19	.	TRBD2	TRBJ2-1	TGTGCCAGTACCCTAGCGGGCTTACGGGTCGATGAGCAGTTCTTC	CASTLAGLRVDEQFF
TRBV30	.	.	TRBJ1-5	TGTGCCTGGAGTGTGACCCCGTCAGGTCAGCCCCAGCATTTT	CAWSVTPSGQPQHF
TRBV2	few	.	TRBJ2-2	TGTGCCAGTCGGACCGGGAGCCTTTCGACCGGGGAGCTGTTTTTT	CASRTGSLSTGELFF
TRBV10-2	.	.	TRBJ1-1	TGCGCCACGACAGCCCAAATGAACACTGAAGCTTTCTTT	CATTAQMNTEAFF
TRBV4-2	.	TRBD1	TRBJ1-2	TGTGCCAGCAGCCAGGAACAGGGGGCTGATATTCTGGGCTACACCTTC	CASSQEQGADILGYTF
TRBV11-1	.	.	TRBJ2-5	TGTGCCAGCAGCTCCGACAGCCAAGAGACCCAGTACTTC	CASSSDSQETQYF
TRBV5-4	.	TRBD1	TRBJ2-7	TGTGCCAGCAGCTTAGGACAGGGGGTGACCAAGACCTACGAGCAGTACTTC	CASSLGQGVTKTYEQYF
TRBV18	.	TRBD1	TRBJ1-2	TGTGCCAGCTCCCAGGGACAGGACTATGGCTACACCTTC	CASSQGQDYGYTF
TRBV5-1	.	.	TRBJ1-3	TGCGCCAGCTCGACGGGAGGGAAGGGGTCTGGAAACACCATATATTTT	CASSTGGKGSGNTIYF
TRBV7-9	.	.	TRBJ1-5	TGTGCCAGCAGCTTAGGCTCGACACCTAATCAGCCCCAGCATTTT	CASSLGSTPNQPQHF
TRBV19	once	TRBD1	TRBJ1-5	TGTGCCAGTGAAAGGGGACAGCTTAGCAATCAGCCCCAGCATTTT	CASERGQLSNQPQHF
TRBV5-5	few	.	TRBJ2-1	TGTGCCAGCAGCCAGACATACAATGAGCAGTTCTTC	CASSQTYNEQFF
TRBV18	.	.	TRBJ2-3	TGTGCCAGCGTCACGGGGGATACGCAGTATTTT	CASVTGDTQYF
TRBV7-2	once	.	TRBJ1-5	TGTGCCAGCAGCTCAGATCGGAGGGGGGGATGGCCCCAGCATTTT	CASSSDRRGGWPQHF
TRBV10-1	few	TRBD1	TRBJ1-1	TGCGCCAGCAGTGAAGAGACAGGGGACACTGAAGCTTTCTTT	CASSEETGDTEAFF
TRBV11-2	.	.	TRBJ2-7	TGTGCCAGCAGCCTACAGGGAATCGGCGAGCAGTACTTC	CASSLQGIGEQYF
TRBV7-3	once	.	TRBJ2-3	TGTGCCAGCAGCTTAGGCGGGACAGGCACAGATACGCAGTATTTT	CASSLGGTGTDTQYF
TRBV14	.	.	TRBJ1-1	TGTGCCAGCAGCCAGTTGAGGGAGGCCACTGAAGCTTTCTTT	CASSQLREATEAFF
TRBV7-7	.	TRBD2	TRBJ2-2	TGTGCTAGCAGCGTTAGCGGGAGAGAGGCCGGGGAGCTGTTTTTT	CASSVSGREAGELFF
TRBV7-6	.	.	TRBJ1-1	TGTGCCAGCAGCTTAGAGGGGAAGAACACTGAAGCTTTCTTT	CASSLEGKNTEAFF
TRBV2	.	TRBD2	TRBJ2-7	TGTGCCAGCAGCGGGGGACGGGAGGGGTACGAGCAGTACTTC	CASSGGREGYEQYF
TRBV19	.	TRBD2	TRBJ2-3	TGTGCCAGTAGTCCAAACCCAGCGGGAGGGTCCACAGATACGCAGTATTTT	CASSPNPAGGSTDTQYF
TRBV29-1	.	.	TRBJ2-7	TGCAGCGTTGGTACAGGCAACGCCTACGAGCAGTACTTC	CSVGTGNAYEQYF
TRBV6-4	once	.	TRBJ2-4	TGTGCCAGCAGTGACGTCAGACTAGCCAAAAACATTCAGTACTTC	CASSDVRLAKNIQYF